The clone carrying this T cell receptor (beta chain) was seen just once. Its antigen is still unknown. Recipients received nonmyeloablative bone marrow transplants from related graft donors, with transient mixed chimerism. V shed 2 bases and J 8 bases; nucleotides not matched to a gene: 3. Per germline, CDR1 SEHNR and CDR2 FQNEAQ (reference sequence). The CDR3 length is 14 residues. TCRdb's copy holds only in-frame clones and misses some; the assay was immunoSEQ multiplex PCR. This table holds some 47,000 clones, approximately 90% found once. These data come from a study of Tregs in tolerant kidney transplant recipients. Whole-study findings and limits: The small number of patients limits these findings pending further validation. Some patients' samples used different primers over time, so nucleotide sequences weren't comparable. Expanding Tregs on activated donor B cells appeared to best identify donor-specific TCRbeta clones.

The chain links TRBV7-9 to TRBJ1-2; 12 positions match TRBD1. The source is a human patient who received a combined kidney and bone marrow transplant. T cells may partly derive from the graft donor. Sequencing was performed on CD8+ T cells from blood (PBMCs), taken 12 months after the transplant. This CDR3 is CASSLWDRGQGYTF. The CDR3 DNA reads TGTGCCAGCAGCTTATGGGACAGGGGGCAAGGCTACACCTTC. The full variable domain, rest sourced from reference TRBV7-9 and TRBJ1-2, is DTGVSQNPRHKITKRGQNVTFRCDPISEHNRLYWYRQTLGQGPEFLTYFQNEAQLEKSRLLSDRFSAERPKGSFSTLEIQRTEQGDSAMYLCASSLWDRGQGYTFGSGTRLTVV.